The 28 T cell receptor beta chains below come from one sample, sequenced in a study of blood T cell repertoires in COVID-19. Using immunoSEQ multiplex PCR, the repertoire was profiled, and TCRdb retains in-frame clones only, with some absent. The sample contains about 140,000 clones, around 82% of which appear only once. Sequencing was done on a sample of peripheral blood. The receptors were sampled from a human donor in a cohort sampled during active COVID-19.

J is TRBJ2-7 and V is TRBV6-5; no clear D. Trimming cost V 5 bases and J 5 bases, with 7 bases left between them. This CDR3 has 11 residues. Germline loops: CDR1 MNHEY, CDR2 SVGAGI. The CDR3 nucleotides read TGTGCCAGCAGTAATGGCCACGAGCAGTACTTC. Residues: CASSNGHEQYF.

The chain joins TRBV10-1 to TRBJ2-3; D not certain. The ends were cut back, 6 bases at V and 5 bases at J, with 9 bases in the middle. The CDR3 is 12 amino acids. The germline gives CDR1 WNHNN, CDR2 SYGVQD (reference sequence). DNA for the CDR3: TGCGCCAGCAGCCCCTCAGGAGATACGCAGTATTTT. Translated, it gives CASSPSGDTQYF.

The genes are TRBV5-1 and TRBJ1-1; perhaps TRBD1 as D (6 bases). The germline CDR1 and CDR2 sequences are SGHRS and YFSETQ. The CDR3 length is 16 residues. Deletions cut 3 bases from V and 1 base from J, with 16 bases between. As DNA, the CDR3 is TGCGCCAGCAGCTCACAGATAAGGGGGGGGAACACTGAAGCTTTCTTT. Translation gives CASSSQIRGGNTEAFF.

The genes are TRBV25-1 and TRBJ2-7, with D possibly TRBD1 on 7 matching bases. Trimming left V 6 bases short and J 6 bases short, with 18 bases between. The CDR3 is 14 residues long. Germline lookup yields CDR1 MGHDK and CDR2 SYGVNS. The CDR3 sequence: CASSDSRGVGEQYF. CDR3 sequence (DNA): TGTGCCAGCAGCGACAGCAGGGGGGTTGGCGAGCAGTACTTC.

The chain couples TRBV28 to TRBJ1-2; tentatively, D is TRBD1 (6 bases). The CDR3 sequence is 17 residues long. Trimming cost V 7 bases and J 7 bases, with 28 bases left between them. From germline, CDR1 is MDHEN and CDR2 SYDVKM. The CDR3 loop reads CASNNPNAGGAAFGYTF. The CDR3 nucleotides are TGTGCCAGCAATAACCCGAACGCGGGGGGCGCGGCATTTGGCTACACCTTC.

This clone was recorded a few times. The rearrangement joins TRBV6-5 to TRBJ1-5; TRBD1 agrees at 10 bases. Losses at the gene ends were 5 bases for V and 4 bases for J; bases not matched to a gene: 5. Germline assignment: CDR1 MNHEY and CDR2 SVGAGI. CDR3 length equals 15 residues. Here the CDR3 reads CASSRSGQGNQPQHF. CDR3 nucleotides: TGTGCCAGCAGTCGGTCGGGACAGGGGAATCAGCCCCAGCATTTT.

The V gene is TRBV7-8, the J gene TRBJ1-5; 9 bases fit TRBD1. The germline V gene has CDR1 SGHVS and CDR2 FQNEAQ. The CDR3 totals 15 residues. Unmatched junction bases numbered 4, after V lost 5 bases and J lost 2 bases. The CDR3 here is CASSIQGAGNQPQHF. In DNA form, the CDR3 reads TGTGCCAGCAGCATACAGGGGGCTGGCAATCAGCCCCAGCATTTT. Supplemented by reference TRBV7-8 and TRBJ1-5, the full variable domain reads GAGVSQSPRYKVAKRGQDVALRCDPISGHVSLFWYQQALGQGPEFLTYFQNEAQLDKSGLPSDRFFAERPEGSVSTLKIQRTQQEDSAVYLCASSIQGAGNQPQHFGDGTRLSIL.

The rearrangement joins TRBV18 to TRBJ2-1; TRBD1 matches 7 bases. The CDR3 extends over 19 amino acids. V was clipped by 3 bases and J by 0 bases; unmatched bases: 14. Germline V gives CDR1 KGHSH, CDR2 LQKENI. CDR3 region: CASSPPELRTGSSYNEQFF. The CDR3 coding sequence is TGTGCCAGCTCACCCCCTGAATTGAGGACAGGTAGCTCCTACAATGAGCAGTTCTTC. Full variable domain (missing parts from reference TRBV18 and TRBJ2-1): NAGVMQNPRHLVRRRGQEARLRCSPMKGHSHVYWYRQLPEEGLKFMVYLQKENIIDESGMPKERFSAEFPKEGPSILRIQQVVRGDSAAYFCASSPPELRTGSSYNEQFFGPGTRLTVL.

This chain links TRBV3-1 (or the pseudogene TRBV3-2) with TRBJ2-5, with D perhaps matching TRBD2 (5 bases). Trimming stripped 4 bases from V and 1 base from J, with 13 bases between. The CDR3 has 15 residues. Germline V lookup: CDR1 LGHDT, CDR2 YNNKEL (reference sequence). This chain's CDR3 is CASSPRARGQETQYF. CDR3 DNA: TGTGCCAGCAGCCCCCGAGCCCGGGGCCAAGAGACCCAGTACTTC.

On this clone itself: A junction boundary mismatches the germline segment, possibly from a read error. The rearrangement joins TRBV29-1 to TRBJ1-1, with a possible D match to TRBD1 (5 bases). Germline V gene lookup returns CDR1 SQVTM and CDR2 ANQGSEA. The CDR3 is made up of 13 amino acids. The CDR3 spells CSVHVRVKTEAFF. The CDR3 DNA sequence: TGCAGCGTTCATGTCAGGGTGAAGACTGAAGCTTTCTTT.

The V gene is TRBV5-4, the J gene TRBJ2-7, with 10 bases fitting TRBD1. Germline V gene data show CDR1 as SGHNT and CDR2 as YYREEE (reference sequence). V was clipped by 4 bases and J by 2 bases; unmatched bases: 3. This CDR3 contains 14 residues. The CDR3 sequence: CASSGGQGAYEQYF. The CDR3 nucleotides are TGTGCCAGCAGCGGTGGACAGGGGGCCTACGAGCAGTACTTC.

V is TRBV19 and J is TRBJ1-1; the D gene is possibly TRBD1 (6 bases). Germline V gene sequence: CDR1 LNHDA, CDR2 SQIVND (reference sequence). The CDR3 totals 14 residues. Trimming removed 3 bases from V and 4 bases from J, with 12 bases in between. Here the CDR3 reads CASSIRGGATEAFF. The CDR3 DNA follows: TGTGCCAGTAGTATTCGTGGGGGGGCCACTGAAGCTTTCTTT.

In its sample, this clone was seen once. The rearrangement joins TRBV9 to TRBJ2-5; D unresolved. CDR1 SGDLS and CDR2 YYNGEE come from the germline V gene. V lost 0 bases and J 5 bases, leaving 5 bases between the germline ends. CDR3 length: 12 residues. In nucleotides, the CDR3 is TGTGCCAGCAGCGTAGCTTTCGAGACCCAGTACTTC. Protein sequence: CASSVAFETQYF.

The chain combines TRBV7-9 with TRBJ1-1; no clear D gene. The ends were cut back, 1 base at V and 7 bases at J, with 4 bases in the middle. There are 11 residues in the CDR3. Germline V gene data show CDR1 as SEHNR and CDR2 as FQNEAQ (reference sequence). This CDR3 is CASSLVNEAFF. The CDR3 DNA reads TGTGCCAGCAGCTTAGTCAATGAAGCTTTCTTT.

This clone appeared once. The chain has TRBV5-4 and TRBJ1-1; possibly TRBD1 for D (5 bases). Germline V gene sequence: CDR1 SGHNT, CDR2 YYREEE (reference sequence). Trimming shortened V by 0 bases and J by 1 base, and 13 bases separated the two germline ends. CDR3 length: 16 amino acids. CDR3 sequence reads: CASSLVQGLRNTEAFF. DNA of the CDR3: TGTGCCAGCAGCTTGGTTCAGGGACTAAGGAACACTGAAGCTTTCTTT.

This chain connects TRBV19 to TRBJ2-1; D is possibly TRBD1 (5 bases). V lost 0 bases, J lost 4 bases, and 10 bases lay in between. The CDR3 contains 15 residues. The germline CDR1 and CDR2 sequences are LNHDA and SQIVND (reference sequence). CDR3 sequence reads: CASSIEGRRYNEQFF. The CDR3 nucleotides are TGTGCCAGTAGTATAGAGGGGCGGCGGTACAATGAGCAGTTCTTC. Together with reference TRBV19 and TRBJ2-1, the CDR3 gives the full variable domain: DGGITQSPKYLFRKEGQNVTLSCEQNLNHDAMYWYRQDPGQGLRLIYYSQIVNDFQKGDIAEGYSVSREKKESFPLTVTSAQKNPTAFYLCASSIEGRRYNEQFFGPGTRLTVL.

The chain has TRBV27 and TRBJ2-5; D ambiguous. Trimming pared 2 bases from V and 4 bases from J, leaving 11 bases between. Germline V CDR1 and CDR2: MNHEY, SMNVEV (reference sequence). The CDR3 totals 14 residues. In nucleotides, the CDR3 is TGTGCCAGCAGTTTACTTTCGACTGGAGAGACCCAGTACTTC. It encodes CASSLLSTGETQYF.

The rearrangement joins TRBV19 to TRBJ2-7; no clear D gene. Deletions cut 5 bases from V and 0 bases from J, with 5 bases between. Germline V gives CDR1 LNHDA, CDR2 SQIVND (reference sequence). The CDR3 extends over 12 amino acids. CDR3 bases: TGTGCCAGTAGTCCGAGCTCCTACGAGCAGTACTTC. It encodes CASSPSSYEQYF.

The chain has TRBV27 and TRBJ1-6; D remains unclear. CDR1 and CDR2 from the germline V gene are MNHEY and SMNVEV (reference sequence). This CDR3 has 16 amino acids. The V gene lost 6 bases and the J gene lost 0 bases, with 12 bases spanning the gap. The CDR3 here is CASREVGSSYNSPLHF. DNA of the CDR3: TGTGCCAGCAGAGAGGTGGGGAGCTCCTATAATTCACCCCTCCACTTT.

The chain has TRBV9 and TRBJ2-6, with TRBD2 as a possible D gene (5 bases). Between the trimmed V and J ends, which lost 3 bases and 5 bases, there was a span of 12 bases. This CDR3 is built from 15 residues. Per germline, CDR1 SGDLS and CDR2 YYNGEE. The CDR3 reads CASSGPREWANVLTF. The CDR3 nucleotides read TGTGCCAGCAGCGGCCCAAGGGAGTGGGCCAACGTCCTGACTTTC.

The J gene is TRBJ1-2, the V gene TRBV28; D gene uncertain. With 8 bases removed from V and 4 bases from J, the gap between germline ends came to 17 bases. The CDR3 is made up of 14 amino acids. Germline CDR1 is MDHEN and CDR2 is SYDVKM. The CDR3 is CASSRIVGSYGYTF. CDR3 nucleotides: TGTGCCAGCTCCCGAATTGTAGGGAGCTATGGCTACACCTTC.

This chain joins TRBV11-1 and TRBJ2-7, with 11 bases identical to TRBD1. The CDR3 has 15 amino acids. CDR1 is SGHAT, CDR2 FQDESV, per germline (reference sequence). Losses at the gene ends were 5 bases for V and 6 bases for J; bases not matched to a gene: 9. This CDR3 reads CASSLPRTGGVEQYF. CDR3 DNA sequence: TGTGCCAGCAGCCTACCTAGGACAGGGGGCGTCGAGCAGTACTTC. The full variable domain, in which reference TRBV11-1 and TRBJ2-7 provide the parts outside the CDR3, is EAEVAQSPRYKITEKSQAVAFWCDPISGHATLYWYRQILGQGPELLVQFQDESVVDDSQLPKDRFSAERLKGVDSTLKIQPAELGDSAMYLCASSLPRTGGVEQYFGPGTRLTVT.

The gene calls are TRBV24-1 and TRBJ2-1, with 11 bases lining up with TRBD1. After removal of 3 bases from V and 4 bases from J, the junction contained 4 bases not matched to a gene. The CDR3 has 16 residues. Germline CDR1 reads KGHDR; CDR2 reads SFDVKD. This CDR3 reads CATSDGGTGGYNEQFF. The CDR3 DNA reads TGTGCCACCAGTGATGGGGGGACAGGGGGTTACAATGAGCAGTTCTTC.

The genes are TRBV10-3 and TRBJ1-1; TRBD1 matches at 9 bases. The V segment lost 2 bases and the J segment 5 bases; nucleotides outside the gene matches: 3. CDR1 and CDR2 (germline): ENHRY, SYGVKD. This CDR3 has 14 amino acids. In DNA form, the CDR3 reads TGTGCCATCAGTGAGACAGGGGGCCGAACTGAAGCTTTCTTT. Translating it yields CAISETGGRTEAFF.

This clone came up a few times. This chain uses TRBV5-5 with TRBJ1-1, with D possibly TRBD1 on 5 matching bases. CDR1 is SGHKS, CDR2 YYEKEE, per germline (reference sequence). The CDR3 has 14 residues. V lost 2 bases and J 3 bases, leaving 11 bases between the germline ends. The CDR3 reads CASSLKGLDTEAFF. In DNA, the CDR3 is TGTGCCAGCAGCTTAAAGGGGTTGGACACTGAAGCTTTCTTT.

This clone was detected only once. This sequence joins TRBV28 and TRBJ1-3, with 8 bases that match TRBD1. V shed 5 bases, J shed 0 bases, and the junction held 6 bases outside the gene matches. The CDR3 length is 16 residues. The germline V gene encodes CDR1 MDHEN and CDR2 SYDVKM. CDR3 sequence (DNA): TGTGCCAGCAGTAAAATCACAGGGGGCTCTGGAAACACCATATATTTT. Its translation is CASSKITGGSGNTIYF.

This rearrangement joins TRBV3-1 (or the pseudogene TRBV3-2) to TRBJ2-2, with a weak D call TRBD1 (6 bases). The germline V and J ends were trimmed by 1 base and 2 bases, with 11 bases remaining between them. Germline V gene lookup returns CDR1 LGHDT and CDR2 YNNKEL (reference sequence). The CDR3 is 16 residues long. DNA of the CDR3: TGTGCCAGCAGCCAAGTAAGGACAGCTAACACCGGGGAGCTGTTTTTT. As protein: CASSQVRTANTGELFF.

The genes are TRBV25-1 and TRBJ2-1; 9 nucleotides line up with TRBD2. V shed 3 bases, J shed 5 bases, and the junction held 5 bases outside the gene matches. From germline, CDR1 is MGHDK and CDR2 SYGVNS. The CDR3 has 15 residues. CDR3 sequence reads: CASSDPSGAHNEQFF. The CDR3 nucleotides are TGTGCCAGCAGTGACCCTAGCGGGGCTCACAATGAGCAGTTCTTC.